This entry describes one TCR beta chain. Its specificity is unknown. Using immunoSEQ multiplex PCR, the repertoire was profiled, and TCRdb retains in-frame clones only, with some absent. The sample consists of 90,000 to 120,000 clones, under 95% of them appearing once. This sample is part of a study of T cell responses to AZD1222 COVID-19 vaccine. Study-wide findings and caveats: Mapped onto spike, vaccine-associated CD4 TCRs spanned it and were dominant at 160-218 and 743-854.

The TCR comes from an adult in good health. Sequenced material: peripheral blood, taken on day 0 of AZD1222 vaccination.

The CDR3 is CAISETAGWHNEQFF. The CDR3 region has the DNA TGTGCCATCAGTGAGACTGCGGGGTGGCACAATGAGCAGTTCTTC. The V call is TRBV10-3, the J call TRBJ2-1; the D gene is possibly TRBD2 (6 bases). The germline gives CDR1 ENHRY, CDR2 SYGVKD. V was shortened by 2 bases and J by 5 bases, with 13 bases between the two germline ends. The CDR3 spans 15 residues.